The 11 T cell receptor beta chains reported below all come from one sample, sequenced in a study of T-cell reconstitution after alpha-beta-depleted transplantation in children. Using unique molecular identifiers, the investigators prepared the TCRbeta library. TCRdb re-called the PCR reads through MiXCR, storing one row per CDR3 protein. Found here are under 35,000 distinct CDR3 sequences, 15% to 20% of them singletons; the top ten hold approximately 40%. Specimen: PBMCs, mostly from graft donor cells, collected 60 days after TCRalphabeta/CD19-depleted stem cell transplant. These receptors were obtained from a male patient aged 2 to 10 who had a stem cell transplant for acute lymphoblastic leukemia, so the T cells may come from the graft donor.

This clonotype was counted many times. The J gene is TRBJ2-3, the V gene TRBV4-1, with TRBD2 identical over 7 bases. V shed 7 bases, J shed 2 bases, and the junction held 9 bases outside the gene matches. Germline V gene sequence: CDR1 MGHRA, CDR2 YSYEKL. This CDR3 contains 15 residues. The CDR3 DNA reads TGCGCCAGCACCACGGGAGGAGGTTACACAGATACGCAGTATTTT. Translated: CASTTGGGYTDTQYF.

Many counts were recorded for this clonotype. This sequence joins TRBV7-2 and TRBJ1-5; 7 bases align to TRBD1. J was trimmed by 4 bases and V by 3 bases; bases with no gene match: 3. Germline CDR1 and CDR2: SGHTA and FQGNSA. The CDR3 contains 14 residues. The CDR3 region is CASSLGQLNQPQHF. Here the CDR3 DNA reads TGTGCCAGCAGCTTGGGACAGCTAAATCAGCCCCAGCATTTT.

This chain links TRBV7-3 with TRBJ1-6; weak D call: TRBD1 (5 bases). CDR3 size: 14 residues. CDR1 is SGHTA and CDR2 is FQGTGA in the germline V gene. V was clipped by 2 bases and J by 7 bases, with 9 bases between them. The CDR3 loop is CASSLSGLNSPLHF. The CDR3 bases are TGTGCCAGCAGCTTATCGGGGCTAAATTCACCCCTCCACTTT. Supplemented by reference TRBV7-3 and TRBJ1-6, the full variable domain reads GAGVSQTPSNKVTEKGKYVELRCDPISGHTALYWYRQSLGQGPEFLIYFQGTGAADDSGLPNDRFFAVRPEGSVSTLKIQRTERGDSAVYLCASSLSGLNSPLHFGNGTRLTVT.

The rearrangement uses TRBV4-3 and TRBJ2-2; no definite D call. This CDR3 has 17 residues. CDR1 LGHNA and CDR2 YSLEER come from the germline V gene. Trimming cost V 1 base and J 2 bases, with 14 bases left between them. The CDR3 protein is CASSQVFSTGNTGELFF. DNA of the CDR3: TGCGCCAGCAGCCAAGTCTTTAGCACTGGAAACACCGGGGAGCTGTTTTTT.

This clonotype was recorded at least ten times. The chain links TRBV20-1 to TRBJ1-1; possibly TRBD1 for D (5 bases). Trimming left V 5 bases short and J 1 base short, with 11 bases between. This CDR3 is built from 13 residues. CDR1 and CDR2 (germline): DFQATT, SNEGSKA (reference sequence). The CDR3 loop reads CSALGDRNTEAFF. The CDR3 DNA is TGCAGTGCTCTGGGAGACAGGAACACTGAAGCTTTCTTT.

At least ten counts were recorded for this clonotype. V gene TRBV5-1 combines with J gene TRBJ2-7; 7 bases map to TRBD1. With V trimmed by 2 bases and J by 3 bases, 5 bases remained unmatched. The CDR3 sequence is 14 residues long. Germline V lookup: CDR1 SGHRS, CDR2 YFSETQ. CDR3 region: CASSLGTVHYEQYF. The DNA of the CDR3 is TGCGCCAGCAGCTTAGGGACAGTGCACTACGAGCAGTACTTC.

This clonotype has a count of ten or more. The V call is TRBV20-1, the J call TRBJ2-7; perhaps TRBD1 as D (6 bases). There are 13 residues in the CDR3. The V end lost 6 bases, the J end lost 7 bases, and 19 bases lay between the germline ends. The germline V gene encodes CDR1 DFQATT and CDR2 SNEGSKA (reference sequence). CDR3 sequence: CSAAGTGHQEQYF. CDR3 nucleotide sequence: TGCAGTGCGGCCGGTACAGGGCATCAGGAGCAGTACTTC.

V usage is TRBV5-5 and J usage is TRBJ2-7, with 9 nucleotides matching TRBD1. CDR3 length equals 16 residues. Germline trimming cut 1 base from V and 0 bases from J; bases unmatched to any gene: 5. Germline V lookup: CDR1 SGHKS, CDR2 YYEKEE (reference sequence). CDR3 nucleotide sequence: TGTGCCAGCAGCTTGCGGGACAGGGTAGCCTCCTACGAGCAGTACTTC. This sequence encodes CASSLRDRVASYEQYF.

This clonotype was found a few times. V usage is TRBV6-4 and J usage is TRBJ1-6; 10 bases align to TRBD1. V lost 4 bases, J lost 9 bases, and 9 bases stayed unmatched. CDR1 is MRHNA, CDR2 SNTAGT, per germline. The CDR3 consists of 16 residues. The DNA of the CDR3 is TGTGCCAGCAGTGTGGATCGACAGGGGGCCGGTTCACCCCTCCACTTT. Translating gives CASSVDRQGAGSPLHF.

The sample holds many counts of this clonotype. This rearrangement joins TRBV27 to TRBJ2-2; D perhaps matches TRBD1 (6 bases). The length of the CDR3 is 14 residues. Germline CDR1 is MNHEY and CDR2 is SMNVEV (reference sequence). The V and J ends lost 4 bases and 5 bases respectively, with 11 bases between them. The CDR3 sequence is CASSSGVGTGELFF. The CDR3 DNA reads TGTGCCAGCAGTTCAGGGGTTGGGACCGGGGAGCTGTTTTTT.

This clonotype came up many times. The chain combines TRBV12-3 or TRBV12-4 with TRBJ2-5, with 8 positions matching TRBD1. Trimming took 5 bases from V and 5 from J; bases not matched to a gene: 10. The CDR3 is 15 residues long. The CDR3 protein is CASSTRTGKGETQYF. The DNA of the CDR3 is TGTGCCAGCAGTACGCGGACAGGGAAAGGGGAGACCCAGTACTTC.